A single sample gave rise to the 13 T cell receptor beta chains below, sequenced in a study of cytomegalovirus exposure and HLA in healthy donors. Some clones are missing from TCRdb's copy, which holds only in-frame ones; the method was immunoSEQ multiplex PCR. The repertoire includes 68,000 or so clones, about nine tenths of them detected once, and 2.5% to 4% sits in the top ten. Sequencing used PBMCs. The receptors here all came from a man aged 18-30 years in good health and CMV-seronegative.

The rearrangement joins TRBV30 to TRBJ2-6, with 8 positions matching TRBD2. The CDR3 is 14 amino acids. The ends lost 8 bases at V and 2 bases at J; junction bases unmatched: 5. The V gene's germline CDR1 is GTSNPN and CDR2 SVGIG (reference sequence). The CDR3 coding sequence is TGTGCCCGGGAGGGAGAAGCTGGGGCCAACGTCCTGACTTTC. Protein product: CAREGEAGANVLTF.

This clone has a handful of counts. The chain combines TRBV7-8 with TRBJ2-3; 11 nucleotides align to TRBD2. This CDR3 contains 17 residues. After removal of 0 bases from V and 7 bases from J, the junction contained 9 bases not matched to a gene. Germline loops: CDR1 SGHVS, CDR2 FQNEAQ. The CDR3 DNA reads as TGTGCCAGCAGCTTAGCTAGAGAGACTAGCGGGATAAATACGCAGTATTTT. This gives the protein CASSLARETSGINTQYF.

The chain uses TRBV29-1 and TRBJ2-2, with a possible D match to TRBD1 (5 bases). Trimming cost V 1 base and J 2 bases, with 8 bases left between them. This CDR3 spans 14 amino acids. Germline V lookup: CDR1 SQVTM, CDR2 ANQGSEA. CDR3 sequence reads: CSVEARGNTGELFF. CDR3 nucleotide sequence: TGCAGCGTTGAAGCTAGGGGTAACACCGGGGAGCTGTTTTTT.

This chain connects TRBV7-3 to TRBJ2-1; 7 bases agree with TRBD1. The germline V gene encodes CDR1 SGHTA and CDR2 FQGTGA. This CDR3 spans 16 amino acids. V gave up 5 bases and J gave up 5 bases; unmatched junction bases: 12. DNA for the CDR3: TGTGCCAGCAGCCCCTTGACAGGGAACGGGAACAATGAGCAGTTCTTC. This gives the protein CASSPLTGNGNNEQFF. Supplemented by reference TRBV7-3 and TRBJ2-1, the full variable domain reads GAGVSQTPSNKVTEKGKYVELRCDPISGHTALYWYRQSLGQGPEFLIYFQGTGAADDSGLPNDRFFAVRPEGSVSTLKIQRTERGDSAVYLCASSPLTGNGNNEQFFGPGTRLTVL.

The genes are TRBV5-4 and TRBJ1-5, with 7 bases matching TRBD1. Germline lookup yields CDR1 SGHNT and CDR2 YYREEE (reference sequence). This CDR3 is 14 amino acids long. V was clipped by 2 bases and J by 4 bases; unmatched bases: 3. The CDR3 spells CASSFGTENQPQHF. The CDR3 DNA is TGTGCCAGCAGCTTCGGGACAGAAAATCAGCCCCAGCATTTT. The full variable domain, its missing parts supplied by reference TRBV5-4 and TRBJ1-5, is ETGVTQSPTHLIKTRGQQVTLRCSSQSGHNTVSWYQQALGQGPQFIFQYYREEENGRGNFPPRFSGLQFPNYSSELNVNALELDDSALYLCASSFGTENQPQHFGDGTRLSIL.

This chain joins TRBV6-5 and TRBJ1-2; the match to TRBD1 covers 7 bases. This CDR3 comprises 14 residues. The germline gives CDR1 MNHEY, CDR2 SVGAGI. V was clipped by 6 bases and J by 5 bases; unmatched bases: 9. CDR3: CASRSTGVGYGYTF. The DNA for the CDR3 is TGTGCCAGCAGGTCAACAGGGGTTGGGTATGGCTACACCTTC.

CDR3 sequence reads: CASRGRDSYEQYF. CDR3 nucleotide sequence: TGTGCCAGCCGAGGGAGGGACTCCTACGAGCAGTACTTC. The chain is built from TRBV27 and TRBJ2-7; 7 nucleotides align to TRBD2. Germline trimming cut 8 bases from V and 0 bases from J; bases unmatched to any gene: 4. CDR3 length: 13 residues. CDR1 is MNHEY and CDR2 is SMNVEV in the germline V gene (reference sequence).

The chain has TRBV25-1 and TRBJ2-5; possibly TRBD2 for D (5 bases). The CDR3 length is 15 residues. V was cut by 1 base and J by 5 bases, with 14 bases left in between. Germline V CDR1 and CDR2: MGHDK, SYGVNS. The CDR3 bases are TGTGCCAGCAGTGAATTGGTGACCGGGAAGGAGACCCAGTACTTC. Amino acid sequence: CASSELVTGKETQYF. Full variable domain (missing parts from reference TRBV25-1 and TRBJ2-5): EADIYQTPRYLVIGTGKKITLECSQTMGHDKMYWYQQDPGMELHLIHYSYGVNSTEKGDLSSESTVSRIRTEHFPLTLESARPSHTSQYLCASSELVTGKETQYFGPGTRLLVL.

This chain uses TRBV5-6 with TRBJ1-5, with 8 bases lining up with TRBD1. Germline V lookup: CDR1 SGHDT, CDR2 YYEEEE. The CDR3 length is 15 residues. After removal of 4 bases from V and 6 bases from J, the junction contained 9 bases not matched to a gene. Here the CDR3 reads CASSRDRGGGQPQHF. The CDR3 DNA sequence: TGTGCCAGCAGCAGAGACAGGGGAGGTGGTCAGCCCCAGCATTTT.

This clone occurred once. The J gene is TRBJ2-7, the V gene TRBV5-1; 14 bases fit TRBD2. The length of the CDR3 is 13 residues. CDR1 SGHRS and CDR2 YFSETQ come from the germline V gene. The V segment lost 0 bases and the J segment 13 bases; nucleotides outside the gene matches: 3. The CDR3 sequence is CASSLAGTSGSYF. CDR3 bases: TGCGCCAGCAGCTTGGCAGGGACTAGCGGGAGTTACTTC. Full variable domain (remainder filled in from reference TRBV5-1 and TRBJ2-7): KAGVTQTPRYLIKTRGQQVTLSCSPISGHRSVSWYQQTPGQGLQFLFEYFSETQRNKGNFPGRFSGRQFSNSRSEMNVSTLELGDSALYLCASSLAGTSGSYFGPGTRLTVT.

In regard to this clone: The sample has other DNA sequences that encode this CDR3 too. This chain links TRBV4-3 with TRBJ2-7, with a weak D call TRBD1 (5 bases). Trimming stripped 0 bases from V and 0 bases from J, with 9 bases between. The CDR3 loop spans 15 amino acids. CDR1 is LGHNA, CDR2 YSLEER, per germline. The CDR3: CASSQEQASSYEQYF. The CDR3 coding sequence is TGCGCCAGCAGCCAAGAACAGGCCAGCTCCTACGAGCAGTACTTC.

The gene calls are TRBV6-6 and TRBJ1-2; D uncertain. Germline V lookup: CDR1 MNHNY, CDR2 SVGAGI (reference sequence). The CDR3 loop spans 15 amino acids. Trimming removed 0 bases from V and 5 bases from J, with 13 bases in between. The CDR3 protein is CASSYSSPPVYGYTF. CDR3 DNA: TGTGCCAGCAGTTACTCATCCCCCCCAGTGTATGGCTACACCTTC.

This clone was detected once. This rearrangement joins TRBV9 to TRBJ2-7; tentatively, D is TRBD2 (6 bases). Germline loops: CDR1 SGDLS, CDR2 YYNGEE. This CDR3 has 16 amino acids. Trimming shortened V by 1 base and J by 7 bases, and 21 bases separated the two germline ends. CDR3 coding DNA: TGTGCCAGCAGCGTATCGGGGGACGGAGTTCTCCGAGAGCAGTACTTC. Translated: CASSVSGDGVLREQYF.